The next 25 T cell receptor beta chains were all read from a single sample in a study of T cell responses to AZD1222 COVID-19 vaccine. Assay used: immunoSEQ multiplex PCR; TCRdb lists only in-frame clones, some missing. This table holds around 160,000 clones, roughly 89% found once. The material was peripheral blood, obtained on day 0 of AZD1222 vaccination. The receptor set was obtained from an adult in good health.

This rearrangement joins TRBV2 to TRBJ1-1; D is perhaps TRBD1 (5 bases). Trimming removed 7 bases from V and 2 bases from J, with 20 bases in between. The CDR3 has 16 residues. The V gene's germline CDR1 is SNHLY and CDR2 FYNNEI. CDR3 sequence (DNA): TGTGCCAGCATTAAAAACAGGTTGGGGCCAAACACTGAAGCTTTCTTT. Translated: CASIKNRLGPNTEAFF.

This sequence joins TRBV7-2 and TRBJ1-2; 9 nucleotides agree with TRBD1. This CDR3 is built from 14 residues. V shed 5 bases and J 7 bases; nucleotides not matched to a gene: 8. CDR1 and CDR2 (germline): SGHTA, FQGNSA. The CDR3 sequence: CASSDGQGISGYTF. For the CDR3, the DNA is TGTGCCAGCAGCGACGGACAGGGGATCTCTGGCTACACCTTC.

The chain links TRBV27 to TRBJ2-1; D is undetermined. The germline CDR1 and CDR2 sequences are MNHEY and SMNVEV (reference sequence). V lost 5 bases, J lost 0 bases, and 14 bases lay in between. The CDR3 length is 16 residues. The CDR3 DNA is TGTGCCAGCAGTCCACCCTCGGAGAGCTCCTACAATGAGCAGTTCTTC. Translating it yields CASSPPSESSYNEQFF.

This chain connects TRBV20-1 to TRBJ1-2; D call uncertain. V was pared by 6 bases and J by 4 bases, with 9 bases between. The CDR3 has 11 amino acids. The germline V gene encodes CDR1 DFQATT and CDR2 SNEGSKA (reference sequence). The CDR3 sequence is CSAGRGYGYTF. CDR3 DNA sequence: TGCAGTGCCGGACGGGGCTATGGCTACACCTTC.

This chain uses TRBV4-1 with TRBJ2-5; weak D call: TRBD2 (5 bases). This CDR3 region has 14 residues. Trimming removed 1 base at V and 5 bases at J, with 11 bases between. The germline gives CDR1 MGHRA, CDR2 YSYEKL. DNA for the CDR3: TGCGCCAGCAGCCAAGTTGGGTTAGCGGAGACCCAGTACTTC. Translation gives CASSQVGLAETQYF.

This clone was seen just once. The rearrangement joins TRBV19 to TRBJ1-1; possibly TRBD1 for D (5 bases). Germline CDR1 is LNHDA and CDR2 is SQIVND (reference sequence). The CDR3 consists of 14 residues. V dropped 7 bases and J dropped 2 bases, with 14 bases sitting between them. This chain's CDR3 is CASMWRGGNTEAFF. Written as DNA, the CDR3 is TGTGCCAGTATGTGGAGGGGCGGTAACACTGAAGCTTTCTTT. The full variable domain, in which reference TRBV19 and TRBJ1-1 provide the parts outside the CDR3, is DGGITQSPKYLFRKEGQNVTLSCEQNLNHDAMYWYRQDPGQGLRLIYYSQIVNDFQKGDIAEGYSVSREKKESFPLTVTSAQKNPTAFYLCASMWRGGNTEAFFGQGTRLTVV.

Comment on this clone: At the DNA level, this CDR3 is encoded by other sequences in the same sample as well. The chain couples TRBV4-1 to TRBJ2-1; 9 bases are shared with TRBD2. CDR1 is MGHRA and CDR2 is YSYEKL in the germline V gene. CDR3 length equals 15 residues. The J segment lost 4 bases and the V segment lost 1 base, leaving 2 bases of the junction unmatched. The CDR3 is CASSQASGAYNEQFF. In DNA form, the CDR3 reads TGCGCCAGCAGCCAAGCTAGCGGGGCGTACAATGAGCAGTTCTTC.

The chain employs TRBV5-1 and TRBJ2-7; the D gene is possibly TRBD1 (6 bases). CDR1 and CDR2 from the germline V gene are SGHRS and YFSETQ. V gave up 2 bases and J gave up 6 bases, with 12 bases separating them. The CDR3 spans 13 residues. Here the CDR3 reads CASSFNRASEQYF. CDR3 coding DNA: TGCGCCAGCAGCTTTAACAGGGCCAGCGAGCAGTACTTC.

This chain joins TRBV27 and TRBJ2-7; 8 positions agree with TRBD2. Germline-derived CDR1 and CDR2 are MNHEY and SMNVEV (reference sequence). V lost 5 bases to trimming and J lost 2 bases; unmatched junction nucleotides: 8. The CDR3 totals 15 residues. CDR3 coding DNA: TGTGCCAGCAGTCCACAAGCGGGAGAGGCCTACGAGCAGTACTTC. Translation gives CASSPQAGEAYEQYF.

V is TRBV5-6 and J is TRBJ2-7; D is ambiguous. V lost 4 bases and J 5 bases, leaving 10 bases between the germline ends. Germline CDR1 and CDR2: SGHDT and YYEEEE. The CDR3 sequence is 12 residues long. CDR3 sequence: CASSDISHEQYF. The CDR3 region has the DNA TGTGCCAGCAGCGATATAAGCCACGAGCAGTACTTC.

This clone occurred once. The chain links TRBV19 to TRBJ1-5; D gene ambiguous. Germline V gene lookup returns CDR1 LNHDA and CDR2 SQIVND (reference sequence). Trimming stripped 5 bases from V and 1 base from J, with 12 bases between. This CDR3 is built from 15 residues. The CDR3 is CASSRSRASNQPQHF. CDR3 in DNA: TGTGCCAGTAGTCGATCCCGGGCCAGCAATCAGCCCCAGCATTTT. Drawing the rest from reference TRBV19 and TRBJ1-5, the complete variable domain is DGGITQSPKYLFRKEGQNVTLSCEQNLNHDAMYWYRQDPGQGLRLIYYSQIVNDFQKGDIAEGYSVSREKKESFPLTVTSAQKNPTAFYLCASSRSRASNQPQHFGDGTRLSIL.

V gene TRBV2 combines with J gene TRBJ1-5; a possible D gene is TRBD1 (5 bases). V lost 0 bases, J lost 7 bases, and 13 bases lay in between. The CDR3 has 15 residues. Germline assignment: CDR1 SNHLY and CDR2 FYNNEI. CDR3 bases: TGTGCCAGCAGTGAAGCTGGGGGAAGGGGACAGCCCCAGCATTTT. Translated: CASSEAGGRGQPQHF.

This rearrangement joins TRBV19 to TRBJ2-7; D may be TRBD2 (6 bases). The CDR3 is 13 amino acids. The germline V and J ends were trimmed by 8 bases and 2 bases, with 13 bases remaining between them. Per germline, CDR1 LNHDA and CDR2 SQIVND (reference sequence). CDR3 loop: CASGRLGTYEQYF. As DNA, the CDR3 is TGTGCCAGTGGAAGACTAGGGACCTACGAGCAGTACTTC.

This chain joins TRBV5-1 and TRBJ1-2; weak D call: TRBD1 (6 bases). This CDR3 region has 14 residues. Between the trimmed V and J ends, which lost 5 bases and 2 bases, there was a span of 13 bases. The germline CDR1 and CDR2 sequences are SGHRS and YFSETQ. The CDR3 spells CASSPGQGNYGYTF. The DNA for the CDR3 is TGCGCCAGCAGTCCCGGGCAGGGGAACTATGGCTACACCTTC.

This chain links TRBV7-2 with TRBJ1-1; no clear D gene. V lost 5 bases to trimming and J lost 5 bases, with 12 bases between them. The CDR3 consists of 13 residues. CDR1 and CDR2 from the germline V gene are SGHTA and FQGNSA. CDR3 amino acids: CASSGGRFTEAFF. Written as DNA, the CDR3 is TGTGCCAGCAGCGGCGGTAGATTTACTGAAGCTTTCTTT.

This chain uses TRBV7-9 with TRBJ2-1, with D possibly being TRBD2 (5 bases). Trimming pared 6 bases from V and 10 bases from J, leaving 13 bases between. The germline CDR1 and CDR2 sequences are SEHNR and FQNEAQ (reference sequence). This CDR3 comprises 12 residues. The CDR3 DNA is TGTGCCAGCAGTAGGCCCCCGGGGGAGCAGTTCTTC. It is translated as CASSRPPGEQFF.

The chain has TRBV19 and TRBJ1-2; TRBD1 might be the D (5 bases). This CDR3 comprises 14 residues. V was pared by 5 bases and J by 6 bases, with 16 bases between. In germline, CDR1 is LNHDA, CDR2 SQIVND (reference sequence). The CDR3 loop is CASSSDGGYDGYTF. The CDR3 nucleotides are TGTGCCAGTAGTTCCGATGGGGGGTACGATGGCTACACCTTC. The full variable domain, in which reference TRBV19 and TRBJ1-2 provide the parts outside the CDR3, is DGGITQSPKYLFRKEGQNVTLSCEQNLNHDAMYWYRQDPGQGLRLIYYSQIVNDFQKGDIAEGYSVSREKKESFPLTVTSAQKNPTAFYLCASSSDGGYDGYTFGSGTRLTVV.

This clone has a single count. This rearrangement joins TRBV5-6 to TRBJ2-7; 13 nucleotides agree with TRBD2. This CDR3 has 15 amino acids. Germline assignment: CDR1 SGHDT and CDR2 YYEEEE. Trimming removed 3 bases from V and 6 bases from J; junction bases left unmatched: 6. The CDR3 sequence: CASSSWTSGGGEQYF. The CDR3 bases are TGTGCCAGCAGCTCTTGGACTAGCGGGGGAGGCGAGCAGTACTTC.

This chain links TRBV12-3 or TRBV12-4 with TRBJ1-2; D may be TRBD1 (6 bases). Trimming took 5 bases from V and 2 from J, leaving 9 bases between them. This CDR3 region has 13 residues. The CDR3: CASSGTSNYGYTF. In DNA form, the CDR3 reads TGTGCCAGCAGTGGGACATCGAACTATGGCTACACCTTC.

This clone was recorded many times. The chain joins TRBV12-3 or TRBV12-4 to TRBJ1-1; D might be TRBD1 (5 bases). The CDR3 has 11 residues. Between the trimmed V and J ends, which lost 6 bases and 10 bases, there was a span of 12 bases. The CDR3 DNA reads as TGTGCCAGCAGCACGGACATGGCAGCTTTCTTT. Protein sequence: CASSTDMAAFF.

CDR3 amino acids: CASTGRDDQPQHF. DNA for the CDR3: TGTGCCAGCACGGGCAGGGATGATCAGCCCCAGCATTTT. This sequence joins TRBV21-1 and TRBJ1-5; TRBD1, the D gene given by the table, was not confirmed from the DNA. TRBV21-1 corresponds to a pseudogene. This CDR3 has 13 residues.

This clone was seen a few times. The chain is built from TRBV7-9 and TRBJ1-5; D unclear. The CDR3 runs to 14 residues. The V end was cut by 1 base, the J end by 5 bases, with 9 bases between. Germline V gene lookup returns CDR1 SEHNR and CDR2 FQNEAQ (reference sequence). In nucleotides, the CDR3 is TGTGCCAGCAGCTTAGGGGAAGGATATCAGCCCCAGCATTTT. Translating gives CASSLGEGYQPQHF.

This chain's CDR3 is CASSPRGVLDEQYF. CDR3 sequence (DNA): TGTGCCAGCTCACCTCGAGGGGTTTTGGACGAGCAGTACTTC. The rearrangement joins TRBV18 to TRBJ2-7; D assignment may be TRBD1 or TRBD2 (5 bases each). The V end was cut by 3 bases, the J end by 5 bases, with 14 bases between. Looked up from germline, CDR1 is KGHSH and CDR2 is LQKENI. CDR3 size: 14 residues.

V and J are TRBV7-9 and TRBJ2-3; D tentatively reads TRBD1 or TRBD2 (5 bases each). In germline, CDR1 is SEHNR, CDR2 FQNEAQ (reference sequence). The CDR3 has 12 amino acids. The V and J ends lost 6 bases and 9 bases respectively, with 13 bases between them. CDR3 amino acids: CASRGLGDTQYF. DNA of the CDR3: TGTGCCAGCAGGGGGTTGGGGGACACGCAGTATTTT. The variable domain in full, with the rest retrieved from reference TRBV7-9 and TRBJ2-3, is DTGVSQNPRHKITKRGQNVTFRCDPISEHNRLYWYRQTLGQGPEFLTYFQNEAQLEKSRLLSDRFSAERPKGSFSTLEIQRTEQGDSAMYLCASRGLGDTQYFGPGTRLTVL.

The J gene is TRBJ2-5, the V gene TRBV9; D ambiguous. The CDR3 is 16 amino acids. V was clipped by 4 bases and J by 3 bases, with 19 bases between them. Germline loops: CDR1 SGDLS, CDR2 YYNGEE. The CDR3 protein is CASSLGFGSRKETQYF. The CDR3 coding sequence is TGTGCCAGCAGCCTTGGGTTCGGGTCGCGAAAAGAGACCCAGTACTTC.